The sequence of this T cell receptor beta chain was determined in a study of beta chain features in type 1 diabetes (dated by TCRdb to about 2018). The study in broad terms: Mean age, gender distribution, total cell number and subset yield were not different between patients and healthy donors. Across all samples, 107,917,701 sorted cells were examined, and cell number per subset correlated strongly with RNA yield. In the study, recently diagnosed type 1 diabetes patients and matched healthy donors were compared on the TCRB repertoires of their sorted circulating CD4+ T cell subsets. Whereas all 28 donors provided naive and central memory subsets, regulatory and stem cell-like memory subsets were isolated from just 8 patients and about 8 healthy donors.

Turning to this clone: What this receptor recognizes is not known. No base quality values were provided; no much bigger clone lies one nucleotide off.

The High Capacity cDNA Reverse Transcription Kit was used to reverse transcribe all of the isolated RNA, meaning that expressed TCRB transcripts were what got sequenced. Deep immunoSEQ sequencing was applied to naive, central memory and regulatory T cell samples, giving an average of roughly 3.5 million total reads per sample. Sorted cells were lysed in RLT buffer, and RNA was extracted using DNase-treated RNeasy Micro or Mini kits according to cell number. Each cell subset was processed separately to prevent cross-contamination, with patient and healthy donor samples processed together. The immunoSEQ multiplex PCR was used to amplify TCRB sequences from cDNA, generating 87-bp fragments that spanned the CDR3 region. The amplicons were sequenced using the Illumina HiSeq platform. As for the authors' bioinformatics: PCR bias was corrected computationally using synthetic template baselines, and reads within Hamming distance 2 were collapsed, with unmergeable singletons discarded. By aligning reads against IMGT, V, D and J genes, CDR3 length, and insertions or deletions at six rearrangement sites were assigned. Within each subset, clonotype counts were normalized to sorted cell number, after which true diversity and Gini coefficients were computed with the tcR R package. The overlap coefficient, calculated on TCRB nucleotide sequences, was used to measure repertoire sharing. As a proxy for the pre-selection repertoire, out-of-frame TCRB sequences from naive cells were analyzed. TCRdb limited this immuneACCESS table to in-frame rearrangements with V and J called. A share of clones is missing; checked studies link under half to unresolved V genes, and the rest is unexplained. That table furnishes V, J and clone size, whereas the DNA furnished D and trimming. The sample table contains a few hundred thousand clones; only one count was recorded for about 13% of them. Under 0.02% of the sample lies in the top ten.

A single peripheral blood draw of approximately 110 mL on average was collected from each donor into heparinised tubes. A BD FACSAria II was used to sort naive, central memory, regulatory and stem cell-like memory CD4+ T cells with a panel that included CD45RO, CCR7, CD25, CD127, CD95 and CD27. Purity was above 98% for every sorted population. PBMCs were isolated right away by Lymphoprep density gradient centrifugation and were stained directly, without culture. To minimize batch effects, samples were stained and sorted in pairs, one healthy donor with one patient per experiment. The paper's findings and limits, for the study overall: Because cDNA was sequenced instead of genomic DNA, activated cells with high expression could be over-represented, although the groups did not differ in activation or CD3 levels. HLA sub-analyses involved small numbers of individuals, so any influence of HLA type on TCRB rearrangement remained unresolved. The naive, central memory and regulatory TCRB repertoires appeared to resemble one another more closely among patients than among healthy donors. In all four CD4+ subsets, TCRB CDR3 length was moderately but significantly shorter in type 1 diabetes patients. PCR may preferentially amplify shorter templates, but because patient and control samples were amplified and corrected together, any resulting skew would affect both groups equally. At VDJ recombination sites, patients with type 1 diabetes made fewer insertions and deleted more nucleotides, a pattern implying thymic rearrangement abnormalities.

The germline V end is reduced by 4 bases and the J end by 1 base; junction bases left unmatched: 8. CDR1 SGHNT and CDR2 YYREEE are derived from the germline V gene (reference sequence). The CDR3 numbers 16 residues from cysteine through phenylalanine. Only CDR3 DNA remains: 48 bases, in frame from the first base. The chain uses TRBV5-4 and TRBJ2-1, with 7 central nucleotides matching TRBD2. This clonotype originated in a man aged 25 to 40 with type 1 diabetes. Input material: naive CD4+ T cells from blood. The cell subset or site label corresponds to: true naive CD4+ T cells. CDR3 loop: CASSRGSGPSYNEQFF. The DNA sequence reads TGTGCCAGCAGCCGAGGTAGCGGGCCTTCCTACAATGAGCAGTTCTTC.